The rows below give T cell receptor beta chains drawn from one sample of a study of T cell responses to AZD1222 COVID-19 vaccine. Here immunoSEQ multiplex PCR was the method, and the copy in TCRdb shows in-frame clones only, minus some. The sample contains 90,000 or so clones, 88% of which appear only once. The material sequenced was peripheral blood, taken on day 0 of AZD1222 vaccination. These receptor sequences come from an adult in good health. The CDR3 runs from the conserved cysteine through the conserved F or W. D genes are given only for firm matches. Expanded clones get a size class; other rows say once, few or many, or leave the size out.

V gene	clone size	J gene	D gene	CDR3 protein	CDR3 DNA
TRBV6-2/TRBV6-3	.	TRBJ2-7	.	CASSYPQGPYEQYF	TGTGCCAGCAGTTACCCCCAGGGACCCTACGAGCAGTACTTC
TRBV6-5	.	TRBJ1-4	.	CASSYTTGENEKLFF	TGTGCCAGCAGTTACACAACAGGAGAAAATGAAAAACTGTTTTTT
TRBV19	.	TRBJ1-1	.	CASSMPGSYEAFF	TGTGCCAGTAGTATGCCGGGCTCTTATGAAGCTTTCTTT
TRBV14	.	TRBJ2-2	.	CASSPTPSNTGELFF	TGTGCCAGCAGCCCAACACCTTCGAACACCGGGGAGCTGTTTTTT
TRBV7-9	.	TRBJ1-2	.	CASSLDLGDLRGYTF	TGTGCCAGCAGCTTAGATCTCGGTGACCTTAGGGGCTACACCTTC
TRBV12-3/TRBV12-4	.	TRBJ1-2	TRBD1	CASSRDSYGYTF	TGTGCCAGCAGCCGGGACAGCTATGGCTACACCTTC
TRBV9	.	TRBJ2-7	.	CASSPSSSDSYEQYF	TGTGCCAGCAGCCCGAGCAGTTCGGACTCCTACGAGCAGTACTTC
TRBV28	.	TRBJ2-1	.	CASTSGNNEQFF	TGTGCCAGCACTTCAGGGAACAATGAGCAGTTCTTC
TRBV9	.	TRBJ1-1	.	CASSSQGGNTEAFF	TGTGCCAGCAGCTCCCAAGGGGGGAACACTGAAGCTTTCTTT
TRBV7-3	.	TRBJ1-2	TRBD1	CASSQDRDGGYTF	TGTGCCAGCAGCCAGGACAGGGATGGGGGCTACACCTTC
TRBV29-1	once	TRBJ1-2	.	CSVGGRDTINYGYTF	TGCAGCGTTGGGGGCCGGGACACAATTAACTATGGCTACACCTTC
TRBV3-1/TRBV3-2	once	TRBJ1-6	.	CASARGEMALHF	TGTGCCAGCGCGCGGGGTGAAATGGCCCTCCACTTT
TRBV5-8	.	TRBJ1-2	.	CASSSNPSAPYGYTF	TGTGCCAGCAGCTCCAATCCCTCCGCTCCTTATGGCTACACCTTC
TRBV7-6	few	TRBJ1-5	TRBD1	CASSPGTGAAYSNQPQHF	TGTGCCAGCAGTCCTGGGACAGGGGCAGCTTATAGCAATCAGCCCCAGCATTTT
TRBV19	.	TRBJ1-1	.	CASSIEGRGLSTEAFF	TGTGCCAGTAGTATAGAGGGTAGGGGCTTGAGCACTGAAGCTTTCTTT
TRBV19	.	TRBJ2-7	.	CASSISGAAEQYF	TGTGCCAGTAGTATATCAGGGGCCGCTGAGCAGTACTTC
TRBV18	.	TRBJ1-1	.	CASSPRVGTEAFF	TGTGCCAGCTCACCAAGGGTTGGGACTGAAGCTTTCTTT
TRBV5-6	few	TRBJ2-5	TRBD1	CASSVWTGRLETQYF	TGTGCCAGCAGCGTTTGGACAGGTCGGTTAGAGACCCAGTACTTC
TRBV4-2	once	TRBJ2-2	.	CASSQEGGYTGELFF	TGTGCCAGCAGCCAAGAAGGAGGGTACACCGGGGAGCTGTTTTTT
TRBV2	.	TRBJ1-1	.	CASSYLGGASRTEAFF	TGTGCCAGCAGTTACCTCGGAGGGGCGAGTCGCACTGAAGCTTTCTTT
TRBV9	.	TRBJ2-3	.	CASSPSGGEADTQYF	TGTGCCAGCAGCCCCTCTGGCGGGGAGGCAGATACGCAGTATTTT
TRBV4-3	.	TRBJ1-1	TRBD1	CASSHEGQGSTEAFF	TGCGCCAGCAGCCACGAGGGACAGGGAAGCACTGAAGCTTTCTTT
TRBV7-8	.	TRBJ1-5	.	CASSHLRGGQPQHF	TGTGCCAGCAGCCATCTTAGGGGCGGGCAGCCCCAGCATTTT
TRBV12-3/TRBV12-4	.	TRBJ1-2	TRBD1	CASSTGGNYGYTF	TGTGCCAGCAGCACAGGGGGCAACTATGGCTACACCTTC
TRBV7-6	.	TRBJ2-5	.	CASSLGVGGQETQYF	TGTGCCAGCAGCTTAGGGGTAGGGGGGCAAGAGACCCAGTACTTC
TRBV11-1	.	TRBJ2-5	.	CASSSRAGVLTQYF	TGTGCCAGCAGCTCTAGAGCGGGCGTGTTAACCCAGTACTTC
TRBV7-8	.	TRBJ1-5	TRBD1	CASTNRYRGRDQPQHF	TGTGCCAGCACAAACCGTTACAGGGGACGCGATCAGCCCCAGCATTTT
TRBV9	few	TRBJ2-3	.	CASSVLETDTQYF	TGTGCCAGCAGCGTTCTAGAGACAGATACGCAGTATTTT